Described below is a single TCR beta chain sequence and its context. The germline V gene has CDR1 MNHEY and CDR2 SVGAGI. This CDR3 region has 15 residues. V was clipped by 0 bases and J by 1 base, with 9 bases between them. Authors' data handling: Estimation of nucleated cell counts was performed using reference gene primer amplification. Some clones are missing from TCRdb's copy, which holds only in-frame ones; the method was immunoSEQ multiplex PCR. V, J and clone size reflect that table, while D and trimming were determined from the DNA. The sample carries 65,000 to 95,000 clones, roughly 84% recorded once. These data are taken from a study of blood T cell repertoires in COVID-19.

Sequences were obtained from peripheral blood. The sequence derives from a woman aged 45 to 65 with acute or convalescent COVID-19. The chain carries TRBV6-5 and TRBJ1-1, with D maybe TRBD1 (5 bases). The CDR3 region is CASSYSFTGNTEAFF. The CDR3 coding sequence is TGTGCCAGCAGTTACTCATTCACAGGGAACACTGAAGCTTTCTTT.